The source of this TCR beta chain is a study of cytomegalovirus exposure and HLA in healthy donors. Regarding this clone: Its target is unknown.

The germline gives CDR1 MNHNY, CDR2 SVGAGI (reference sequence). Trimming removed 10 bases at V and 0 bases at J, with 13 bases between. The CDR3 length is 14 residues. Unrecorded immune exposure was likely among donors, who were nominally healthy when sampled. Study-wide findings and caveats: The classifier was said to identify cytomegalovirus status with high specificity and sensitivity.

Use of 60 Vbeta and 13 Jbeta primers characterized the PCR. Sequenced by immunoSEQ multiplex PCR; TCRdb stores in-frame clones only, minus some. This sample contains about 38,000 clones. The chain combines TRBV6-6 with TRBJ2-1; possibly TRBD1 for D (6 bases). Sequenced input: PBMCs. This receptor was taken from a man in his forties in good health and CMV-seropositive. The CDR3 DNA reads as TGTGCCACCCAGAGAGGGGGCTCCTACAATGAGCAGTTCTTC. Protein: CATQRGGSYNEQFF.